Reported below is one T cell receptor beta chain. CDR3 length: 17 residues. V was trimmed by 0 bases and J by 0 bases, leaving 13 bases between them. Germline assignment: CDR1 SGDLS and CDR2 YYNGEE. This entry is derived from a study of blood T cell repertoires in COVID-19. Study-level background: The United States, Italy and Spain were the sources of the acute and convalescent COVID-19 samples.

Repertoires were generated with immunoSEQ multiplex PCR, while TCRdb's copy carries only in-frame clones and drops some. The data show around 160,000 clones, 84% seen once. Participant-given clinical history determined each cohort assignment. The specimen sequenced was PBMCs or T cells enriched from blood (not recorded which). This rearrangement joins TRBV9 to TRBJ1-5; D is perhaps TRBD1 (5 bases). The source of this sequence is a woman between 50 and 59 years old who had been exposed to COVID-19. CDR3 in DNA: TGTGCCAGCAGCGTAGTCAGGGTTAAAATTAGCAATCAGCCCCAGCATTTT. As protein: CASSVVRVKISNQPQHF. Based on the CDR3 plus reference TRBV9 and TRBJ1-5, the full variable domain is DSGVTQTPKHLITATGQRVTLRCSPRSGDLSVYWYQQSLDQGLQFLIQYYNGEERAKGNILERFSAQQFPDLHSELNLSSLELGDSALYFCASSVVRVKISNQPQHFGDGTRLSIL.